These 15 T cell receptor beta chains share one sample of origin, sequenced in a study of post-analysis software for immune sequencing data. Sequencing libraries made from TCR beta cDNA carried unique molecular identifiers. TCRdb re-called the PCR reads with MiXCR, one entry per CDR3 protein. The sample includes about 430,000 distinct CDR3 sequences, approximately 37% seen only once; the top ten take 6.5% to 8%. Their cognate antigens are unknown. Points from the study as a whole: Compared with controls, patients had more of five TRBV segments, including TRBV5-6, TRBV5-1 and TRBV20-1.

The sequenced sample consisted of blood. These receptors all come from a girl aged 2 to 10 with multiple sclerosis.

The chain employs TRBV6-5 and TRBJ1-5, with 10 bases that match TRBD1. J was trimmed by 5 bases and V by 6 bases; bases with no gene match: 4. Per the germline V gene, CDR1 is MNHEY and CDR2 is SVGAGI. The CDR3 extends over 14 amino acids. CDR3 DNA sequence: TGTGCCAGCAGAGAGGGACAGGGGCATCAGCCCCAGCATTTT. It encodes CASREGQGHQPQHF.

The chain recombines TRBV5-1 with TRBJ1-2, with no clear D. Germline CDR1 and CDR2: SGHRS and YFSETQ. The V and J ends lost 4 bases and 8 bases respectively, with 15 bases between them. The CDR3 has 13 amino acids. CDR3 residues: CASSRDLARGYTF. The CDR3 nucleotides read TGCGCCAGCAGCCGCGACCTGGCAAGGGGCTACACCTTC.

The chain has TRBV7-3 and TRBJ2-1; D gene uncertain. The V and J ends lost 2 bases and 5 bases respectively, with 7 bases between them. Germline CDR1 is SGHTA and CDR2 is FQGTGA. This CDR3 region has 13 residues. The CDR3 loop is CASSLSFDNEQFF. CDR3 DNA sequence: TGTGCCAGCAGCTTATCTTTTGACAATGAGCAGTTCTTC. Combining the CDR3 with reference TRBV7-3 and TRBJ2-1 gives the whole variable domain GAGVSQTPSNKVTEKGKYVELRCDPISGHTALYWYRQSLGQGPEFLIYFQGTGAADDSGLPNDRFFAVRPEGSVSTLKIQRTERGDSAVYLCASSLSFDNEQFFGPGTRLTVL.

As concerns this clonotype: Its ends do not fully match the called genes, so a read error is possible. The chain joins TRBV12-3 or TRBV12-4 to TRBJ2-3; no clear D. The CDR3 runs to 12 residues. Written as DNA, the CDR3 is TGTGCCAGCAGTCCACGGGCAGATACGGAGTATTTT. It encodes CASSPRADTEYF.

The sample holds a few counts of this clonotype. The rearrangement uses TRBV4-2 and TRBJ2-5, with 7 positions matching TRBD1. The DNA end is a closer match to TRBJ2-7, so the J assignment may be wrong. The germline V gene has CDR1 LGHNA and CDR2 YNFKEQ. The CDR3 loop spans 14 amino acids. The CDR3 coding sequence is TGTGCCAGCAGCCATGGACAGGAACCCTACGAGCAGTACTTC. Amino acid sequence: CASSHGQEPYEQYF.

The V call is TRBV12-3 or TRBV12-4, the J call TRBJ1-4; D remains ambiguous. Trimming left V 10 bases short and J 4 bases short, with 13 bases between. The CDR3 loop spans 13 amino acids. The CDR3 coding sequence is TGTGCCACCCGGACGTGGGATAATGAAAAACTGTTTTTT. This codes for CATRTWDNEKLFF.

J is TRBJ1-3 and V is TRBV7-9, with a tentative D call TRBD1 (5 bases). V shed 5 bases and J shed 8 bases, with 22 bases lying between them. The germline CDR1 and CDR2 sequences are SEHNR and FQNEAQ (reference sequence). CDR3 length equals 16 residues. As DNA, the CDR3 is TGTGCCAGCAGCCTCACTCAGGGCCCCTATGGCTACACCATATATTTT. Protein product: CASSLTQGPYGYTIYF.

The chain recombines TRBV12-3 or TRBV12-4 with TRBJ2-1, with D unclear. The CDR3 has 14 amino acids. Between the trimmed V and J ends, which lost 4 bases and 8 bases, there was a span of 15 bases. This CDR3 is CASSWLEVFDEQFF. DNA of the CDR3: TGTGCCAGCAGTTGGTTAGAAGTATTCGATGAGCAGTTCTTC.

The genes are TRBV12-3 or TRBV12-4 and TRBJ1-2; 10 bases agree with TRBD1. Trimming cost V 1 base and J 8 bases; bases outside gene matches: 10. The CDR3 has 16 amino acids. The CDR3 bases are TGTGCCAGCAGTTTAGAACCACCGGGACAGGGGAACGGCTACACCTTC. Protein: CASSLEPPGQGNGYTF.

The chain carries TRBV27 and TRBJ2-1, with 8 bases identical to TRBD1. Germline CDR1 and CDR2: MNHEY and SMNVEV (reference sequence). This CDR3 spans 13 amino acids. Germline trimming cut 6 bases from V and 9 bases from J; bases unmatched to any gene: 7. The CDR3 reads CASRDRVRPEQFF. In DNA form, the CDR3 reads TGTGCCAGCAGGGACAGGGTCAGACCTGAGCAGTTCTTC.

The chain couples TRBV10-2 to TRBJ1-1, with TRBD1 matching over 8 bases. This CDR3 contains 13 residues. CDR1 WSHSY and CDR2 SAAADI come from the germline V gene. Trimming at V came to 6 bases and at J to 4 bases, leaving 4 bases not matched to a gene. CDR3 region: CASRLTGGTEAFF. CDR3 nucleotides: TGCGCCAGCAGATTAACAGGGGGCACTGAAGCTTTCTTT.

This chain uses TRBV7-9 with TRBJ2-7; D is perhaps TRBD2 (5 bases). Deletions cut 1 base from V and 5 bases from J, with 12 bases between. Per the germline V gene, CDR1 is SEHNR and CDR2 is FQNEAQ (reference sequence). CDR3 length: 14 amino acids. The CDR3 loop reads CASSLDGRENEQYF. The CDR3 nucleotides read TGTGCCAGCAGCTTAGATGGTAGGGAGAACGAGCAGTACTTC. Full variable domain (rest looked up from reference TRBV7-9 and TRBJ2-7): DTGVSQNPRHKITKRGQNVTFRCDPISEHNRLYWYRQTLGQGPEFLTYFQNEAQLEKSRLLSDRFSAERPKGSFSTLEIQRTEQGDSAMYLCASSLDGRENEQYFGPGTRLTVT.

The gene calls are TRBV6-1 and TRBJ2-5, with D uncertain. CDR3 length: 15 residues. Germline V lookup: CDR1 MNHNS, CDR2 SASEGT. Trimming took 4 bases from V and 13 from J, leaving 25 bases between them. The CDR3 protein is CASSAIRTGYNELYF. The CDR3 nucleotides are TGTGCCAGCAGTGCTATCCGGACCGGTTACAACGAGCTGTACTTC.

The CDR3 bases are TGTGCCAGCACTGAGAGACATGAGCAGTACTTC. Its protein product is CASTERHEQYF. The chain uses TRBV6-1 and TRBJ2-7; D is ambiguous. Trimming took off 7 bases at V and 7 bases at J, with 11 bases between the two ends. The CDR3 has 11 amino acids. Germline loops: CDR1 MNHNS, CDR2 SASEGT.

This clonotype has only a few counts. J is TRBJ2-7 and V is TRBV4-3, with D uncertain. The germline V and J ends were trimmed by 5 bases and 0 bases, with 14 bases remaining between them. Per the germline V gene, CDR1 is LGHNA and CDR2 is YSLEER. The CDR3 is 15 residues long. The CDR3 DNA follows: TGCGCCAGCAGCAACCCGACCGATGACTCCTACGAGCAGTACTTC. It encodes CASSNPTDDSYEQYF.